A single sample is the source of the 26 T cell receptor beta chains below, sequenced in a study of blood T cells in healthy people across ages. A J-beta primer mix and a sample-barcoded 5' primer were used in a second PCR of about 6 to 12 cycles. Each CDR3 protein is one row after TCRdb ran MiXCR on the 5' RACE reads. The sample holds 1.2 million to 1.5 million distinct CDR3 sequences, around two fifths seen once. Sequenced input: blood. All receptors come from a woman under 30 in good health.

CDR3 amino acids: CASSPRGEAYEQYF. The CDR3 region has the DNA TGTGCCAGCAGCCCGAGGGGGGAGGCCTACGAGCAGTACTTC. The chain carries TRBV3-1 and TRBJ2-7, with D possibly being TRBD1 or TRBD2 (6 bases each). Germline loops: CDR1 LGHDT, CDR2 YNNKEL (reference sequence). V lost 4 bases and J lost 2, with 12 bases in between. This CDR3 is 14 amino acids long.

V and J are TRBV7-2 and TRBJ1-5, with a weak D call TRBD1 (6 bases). CDR3 length: 16 amino acids. CDR1 is SGHTA, CDR2 FQGNSA, per germline. Trimming left V 5 bases short and J 4 bases short, with 18 bases between. The CDR3 here is CASSPQVWGRNQPQHF. The CDR3, as DNA: TGTGCCAGCAGCCCCCAGGTTTGGGGGCGGAATCAGCCCCAGCATTTT.

The chain recombines TRBV18 with TRBJ2-7, with 7 positions matching TRBD2. The DNA end is more similar to TRBJ2-5, so the J call may be wrong. From germline, CDR1 is KGHSH and CDR2 LQKENI. The CDR3 sequence is 13 residues long. The CDR3 here is CASSGASGETQYF. CDR3 nucleotide sequence: TGTGCCAGCTCCGGGGCTAGCGGCGAGACCCAGTACTTC.

This chain joins TRBV7-8 and TRBJ2-1, with 10 bases identical to TRBD2. The V and J ends lost 0 bases and 9 bases, in that order; junction bases with no gene match: 8. Germline-derived CDR1 and CDR2 are SGHVS and FQNEAQ. This CDR3 spans 16 amino acids. CDR3 in DNA: TGTGCCAGCAGCTTAGCCTCACCGGGACTAGCGTTTGAGCAGTTCTTC. Translating gives CASSLASPGLAFEQFF.

Comments on this clonotype: One junction end does not reproduce the germline sequence, and a read error may be involved. V usage is TRBV3-1 and J usage is TRBJ2-1, with D possibly being TRBD1 (7 bases). This CDR3 region has 20 residues. Per the germline V gene, CDR1 is LGHDT and CDR2 is YNNKEL (reference sequence). CDR3 sequence (DNA): TGTGCCAGCAGCCAGGGCGGGACAGTTGGGCGTAAGGGGTCCTACAATGAGCGGTTCTTC. Residues: CASSQGGTVGRKGSYNERFF.

This sequence joins TRBV11-1 and TRBJ1-1; no clear D gene. The CDR3 loop spans 12 amino acids. With 0 bases removed from V and 5 bases from J, the gap between germline ends came to 4 bases. Germline V gene data show CDR1 as SGHAT and CDR2 as FQDESV (reference sequence). The CDR3 DNA is TGTGCCAGCAGCTTAGCGGAGACTGAAGCTTTCTTT. This sequence encodes CASSLAETEAFF.

Only a few counts were recorded for this clonotype. V and J are TRBV5-1 and TRBJ2-1; the match to TRBD2 covers 7 bases. V lost 7 bases and J lost 0; bases outside the gene matches: 7. CDR1 SGHRS and CDR2 YFSETQ come from the germline V gene. The CDR3 spans 15 residues. The CDR3 loop is CASVKSGGSYNEQFF. As DNA, the CDR3 is TGCGCCAGCGTCAAGTCGGGGGGCTCCTACAATGAGCAGTTCTTC.

The chain employs TRBV10-3 and TRBJ2-5, with D hard to call. With 0 bases removed from V and 13 bases from J, the gap between germline ends came to 15 bases. Germline V gene lookup returns CDR1 ENHRY and CDR2 SYGVKD. This CDR3 has 13 amino acids. CDR3 loop: CAISESVSKERYF. In DNA form, the CDR3 reads TGTGCCATCAGTGAGTCGGTCTCAAAAGAGCGGTACTTC.

This clonotype was seen only a few times. The chain uses TRBV12-3 or TRBV12-4 and TRBJ2-7, with 8 bases matching TRBD2. The CDR3 has 18 amino acids. The V gene end was trimmed by 6 bases and the J gene end by 1 base; junction bases not matched to a gene: 17. The DNA of the CDR3 is TGTGCCAGCAGCCCCGTCCAGCGAAATAGCGGGGAGTCCTACGAGCAGTACTTC. As protein: CASSPVQRNSGESYEQYF.

J is TRBJ2-2 and V is TRBV9, with D hard to call. Germline V gene data show CDR1 as SGDLS and CDR2 as YYNGEE. Trimming took 3 bases from V and 4 from J, leaving 10 bases between them. There are 14 residues in the CDR3. The CDR3 coding sequence is TGTGCCAGCAGCGCCCCCTTCGGCACCGGGGAGCTGTTTTTT. Its translation is CASSAPFGTGELFF.

The sample holds a few counts of this clonotype. The CDR3 DNA reads as TGTGCCAGCAGTCTAGCGGGGGAAGGAGAGACCCAGTACTTC. Protein sequence: CASSLAGEGETQYF. This chain uses TRBV6-5 with TRBJ2-5; 10 positions match TRBD2. In germline, CDR1 is MNHEY, CDR2 SVGAGI. The CDR3 length is 14 residues. V trimming: 5 bases; J trimming: 4 bases; junction bases outside the gene matches: 4.

The chain joins TRBV20-1 to TRBJ2-1, with 7 nucleotides matching TRBD2. Judging by the DNA end, TRBJ2-7 fits better; the J call may be wrong. This CDR3 has 14 residues. Germline CDR1 and CDR2: DFQATT and SNEGSKA (reference sequence). CDR3 loop: CSATLAVSLHEQYF. The CDR3 nucleotides read TGCAGTGCTACCCTAGCGGTTAGCCTTCACGAGCAGTACTTC.

This clonotype was seen only a few times. This chain connects TRBV6-4 to TRBJ2-1, with 7 bases fitting TRBD1. V was pared by 6 bases and J by 0 bases, with 8 bases of the junction left unmatched. This CDR3 comprises 16 residues. The germline V gene encodes CDR1 MRHNA and CDR2 SNTAGT. CDR3 sequence (DNA): TGTGCCAGCAGACGACAGGGTAAGGGCTCCTACAATGAGCAGTTCTTC. Encoded protein: CASRRQGKGSYNEQFF.

J is TRBJ2-7 and V is TRBV20-1; 7 nucleotides line up with TRBD2. Gene TRBJ2-5 matches the end of the DNA better, so the J call may be wrong. This CDR3 comprises 15 residues. Germline V gene lookup returns CDR1 DFQATT and CDR2 SNEGSKA (reference sequence). The CDR3 DNA is TGCAGTGCTCCCCCCGGGACTGGGGAGGGGGAGACCCAGTACTTC. Translating it yields CSAPPGTGEGETQYF.

This sequence joins TRBV6-1 and TRBJ2-7; D ambiguous. Germline CDR1 reads MNHNS; CDR2 reads SASEGT. The V end lost 1 base, the J end lost 0 bases, and 13 bases lay between the germline ends. The length of the CDR3 is 16 residues. DNA of the CDR3: TGTGCCAGCAGTGAAGACAGTGGGGATAGCTCCTACGAGCAGTACTTC. It translates to CASSEDSGDSSYEQYF.

This clonotype was observed a handful of times. V and J are TRBV6-5 and TRBJ1-5; D not certain. Per the germline V gene, CDR1 is MNHEY and CDR2 is SVGAGI. V lost 0 bases and J lost 0, with 18 bases in between. CDR3 length equals 19 residues. DNA for the CDR3: TGTGCCAGCAGTTACTCGATCGACGGAGGGAAGGTTAGCAATCAGCCCCAGCATTTT. Protein: CASSYSIDGGKVSNQPQHF.

With regard to this clonotype: A much larger clone differs from this one at a single base, so this may be a read error. This chain links TRBV7-9 with TRBJ1-1; D is undetermined. CDR1 SEHNR and CDR2 FQNEAQ come from the germline V gene (reference sequence). Trimming shortened V by 5 bases and J by 4 bases, and 2 bases separated the two germline ends. CDR3 length equals 10 residues. The CDR3 reads CASSPTEAFF. CDR3 sequence (DNA): TGTGCCAGCAGCCCCACTGAAGCTTTCTTT.

The chain is built from TRBV7-9 and TRBJ2-5; TRBD2 is a possible D gene (6 bases). Judging by the DNA end, TRBJ2-7 fits better; the J call may be wrong. From germline, CDR1 is SEHNR and CDR2 FQNEAQ (reference sequence). CDR3 length: 14 amino acids. In nucleotides, the CDR3 is TGTGCCAGCAGCTTATTTAGCGGCAGCTACGAGCAGTACTTC. Translated: CASSLFSGSYEQYF.

The V call is TRBV18, the J call TRBJ1-3; a possible D gene is TRBD1 (6 bases). CDR1 and CDR2 from the germline V gene are KGHSH and LQKENI. Between the trimmed V and J ends, which lost 6 bases and 0 bases, there was a span of 15 bases. The CDR3 loop spans 16 amino acids. The CDR3 reads CASSQFRGNSGNTIYF. The CDR3 nucleotides are TGTGCCAGCTCGCAGTTCAGGGGAAACTCTGGAAACACCATATATTTT.

J is TRBJ2-1 and V is TRBV7-2, with unresolved D. V dropped 4 bases and J dropped 9 bases, with 7 bases sitting between them. The CDR3 consists of 11 residues. The germline V gene has CDR1 SGHTA and CDR2 FQGNSA. CDR3 DNA: TGTGCCAGCAGCTCCATCCGTGAGCAGTTCTTC. Protein sequence: CASSSIREQFF. Supplemented by reference TRBV7-2 and TRBJ2-1, the full variable domain reads GAGVSQSPSNKVTEKGKDVELRCDPISGHTALYWYRQSLGQGLEFLIYFQGNSAPDKSGLPSDRFSAERTGGSVSTLTIQRTQQEDSAVYLCASSSIREQFFGPGTRLTVL.

The J gene is TRBJ2-3, the V gene TRBV30; D might be TRBD2 (5 bases). V shed 0 bases and J shed 6 bases, with 7 bases lying between them. Germline V gene sequence: CDR1 GTSNPN, CDR2 SVGIG (reference sequence). This CDR3 is 12 amino acids long. CDR3 sequence: CAWSVLGDTQYF. The DNA for the CDR3 is TGTGCCTGGAGTGTACTAGGTGATACGCAGTATTTT.

The chain employs TRBV29-1 and TRBJ2-1; D is tentatively TRBD1 or TRBD2 (5 bases each). Trimming took off 6 bases at V and 10 bases at J, with 28 bases between the two ends. CDR1 and CDR2 from the germline V gene are SQVTM and ANQGSEA. CDR3 length: 16 residues. The CDR3 protein is CSVMSRDQKANYEQFF. In DNA, the CDR3 is TGCAGCGTAATGAGCCGGGACCAGAAGGCTAACTACGAGCAGTTCTTC.

This clonotype was recorded a few times. CDR3 loop: CSAIGEYNEQFF. CDR3 nucleotides: TGCAGTGCCATTGGGGAGTACAATGAGCAGTTCTTC. The V and J genes are TRBV20-1 and TRBJ2-1; maybe TRBD2 (5 bases). Trimming shortened V by 6 bases and J by 4 bases, and 10 bases separated the two germline ends. This CDR3 region has 12 residues. CDR1 is DFQATT and CDR2 is SNEGSKA in the germline V gene (reference sequence).

V is TRBV4-1 and J is TRBJ2-3; 9 nucleotides align to TRBD1. The CDR3 has 15 amino acids. V shed 1 base and J 4 bases; nucleotides not matched to a gene: 3. The germline CDR1 and CDR2 sequences are MGHRA and YSYEKL. The CDR3 sequence is CASSQGTGVSDTQYF. CDR3 nucleotides: TGCGCCAGCAGCCAAGGGACAGGGGTATCAGATACGCAGTATTTT.

The J gene is TRBJ2-2, the V gene TRBV4-1; TRBD1 might be the D (6 bases). Germline values: CDR1 MGHRA, CDR2 YSYEKL. This CDR3 region has 18 residues. Deletions cut 0 bases from V and 6 bases from J, with 20 bases between. CDR3 DNA: TGCGCCAGCAGCCAAGATATAAGGGGGACCCGAGGGGCCGGGGAGCTGTTTTTT. As protein: CASSQDIRGTRGAGELFF.

The chain carries TRBV5-1 and TRBJ2-2; D perhaps matches TRBD1 (5 bases). The V end was cut by 4 bases, the J end by 0 bases, with 10 bases between. CDR1 and CDR2 (germline): SGHRS, YFSETQ. The CDR3 has 15 residues. The CDR3 is CASSLEQANTGELFF. For the CDR3, the DNA is TGCGCCAGCAGCCTGGAACAGGCGAACACCGGGGAGCTGTTTTTT.